The sample holds one count of the clone carrying this T cell receptor beta chain. The antigen remains undetermined. ViraFEST assay sequencing came after antigen-specific CD4+ T cells were expanded with viral peptide pools. Subsequent to 10 days of culture, CD4+ T cells were isolated. Convalescent patients had PCR-confirmed SARS-CoV-2 infection between March and December 2020. The negative control culture used an HIV-1 Nef peptide pool. The data were obtained in a study of vaccination effects on CD4 cells after COVID-19. Study information: The participants, recipients of two vaccine doses, got either BNT162b2 or mRNA-1273.

Sequencing used immunoSEQ multiplex PCR; TCRdb keeps in-frame clones, though not all of them. The table shows 60,000 to 75,000 clones, with 65% to 75% occurring only once. Sequenced material: CD4+ T cells from PBMCs cultured with HIV peptides, taken before COVID-19 vaccination. Subset denoted: HIV-1 Nef peptide pool negative control/reference culture. The receptor comes from a human donor who had a prior SARS-CoV-2 infection.

The CDR3 loop is CATSDEQGGTEAFF. CDR3 DNA sequence: TGTGCCACCAGTGATGAACAGGGAGGCACTGAAGCTTTCTTT. This sequence joins TRBV24-1 and TRBJ1-1; possibly TRBD1 for D (6 bases). V shed 3 bases and J shed 4 bases, with 11 bases lying between them. The CDR3 has 14 residues. The germline gives CDR1 KGHDR, CDR2 SFDVKD.